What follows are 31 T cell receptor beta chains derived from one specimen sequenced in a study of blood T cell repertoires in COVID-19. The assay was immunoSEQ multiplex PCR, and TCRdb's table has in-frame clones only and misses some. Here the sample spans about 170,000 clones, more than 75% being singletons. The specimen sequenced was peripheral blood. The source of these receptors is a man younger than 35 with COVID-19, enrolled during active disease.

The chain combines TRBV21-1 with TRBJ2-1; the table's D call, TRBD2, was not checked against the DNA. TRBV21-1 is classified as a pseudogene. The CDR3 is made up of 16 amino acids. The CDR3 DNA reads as TGTGCCATCGATCCTTTGCGGCGGGACTCCTACAATGAGCAGTTCTTC. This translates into CAIDPLRRDSYNEQFF.

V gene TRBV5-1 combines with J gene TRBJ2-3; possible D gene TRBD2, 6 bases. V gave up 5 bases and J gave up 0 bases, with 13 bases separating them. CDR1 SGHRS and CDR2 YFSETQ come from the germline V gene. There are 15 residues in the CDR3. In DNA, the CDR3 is TGCGCCAGCAGAGATGAGGGGAGGAGCACAGATACGCAGTATTTT. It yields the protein CASRDEGRSTDTQYF.

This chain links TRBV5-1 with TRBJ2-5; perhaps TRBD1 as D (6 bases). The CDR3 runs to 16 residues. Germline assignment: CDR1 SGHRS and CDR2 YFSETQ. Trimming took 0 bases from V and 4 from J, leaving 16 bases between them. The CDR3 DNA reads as TGCGCCAGCAGCTTGGGGTCAGGGGCGGTGGTAGAGACCCAGTACTTC. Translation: CASSLGSGAVVETQYF.

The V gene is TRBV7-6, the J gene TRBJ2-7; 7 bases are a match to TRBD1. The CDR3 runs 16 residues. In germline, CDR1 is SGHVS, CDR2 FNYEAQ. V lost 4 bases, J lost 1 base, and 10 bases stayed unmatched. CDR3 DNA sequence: TGTGCCAGCAGCTCCCCCACCGACAGGGTATCCTACGAGCAGTACTTC. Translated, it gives CASSSPTDRVSYEQYF.

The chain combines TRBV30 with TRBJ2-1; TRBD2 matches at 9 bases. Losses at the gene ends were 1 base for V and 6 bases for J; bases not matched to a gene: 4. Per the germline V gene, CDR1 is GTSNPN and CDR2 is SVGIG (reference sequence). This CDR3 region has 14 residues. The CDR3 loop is CAWSGGSGSNEQFF. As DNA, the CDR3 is TGTGCCTGGAGTGGGGGTAGCGGGAGCAATGAGCAGTTCTTC. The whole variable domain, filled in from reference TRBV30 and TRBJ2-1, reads SQTIHQWPATLVQPVGSPLSLECTVEGTSNPNLYWYRQAAGRGLQLLFYSVGIGQISSEVPQNLSASRPQDRQFILSSKKLLLSDSGFYLCAWSGGSGSNEQFFGPGTRLTVL.

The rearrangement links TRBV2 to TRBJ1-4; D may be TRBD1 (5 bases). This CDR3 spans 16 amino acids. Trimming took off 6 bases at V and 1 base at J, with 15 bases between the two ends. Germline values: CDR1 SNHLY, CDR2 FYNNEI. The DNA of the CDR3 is TGTGCCAGCAGCCCCAGGGTTCCCGTAACTAATGAAAAACTGTTTTTT. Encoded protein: CASSPRVPVTNEKLFF.

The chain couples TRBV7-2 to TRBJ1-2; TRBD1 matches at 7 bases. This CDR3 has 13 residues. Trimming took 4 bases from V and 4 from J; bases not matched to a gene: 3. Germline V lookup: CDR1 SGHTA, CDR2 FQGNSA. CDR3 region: CASSSGQRYGYTF. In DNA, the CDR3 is TGTGCCAGCAGCTCGGGACAGCGCTATGGCTACACCTTC.

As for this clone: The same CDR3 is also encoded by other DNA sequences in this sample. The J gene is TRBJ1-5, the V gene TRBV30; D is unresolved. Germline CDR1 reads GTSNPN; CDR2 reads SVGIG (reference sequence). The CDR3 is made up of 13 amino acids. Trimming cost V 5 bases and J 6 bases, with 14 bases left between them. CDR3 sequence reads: CAWSSGGSQPQHF. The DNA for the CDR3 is TGTGCCTGGTCCTCGGGCGGGAGTCAGCCCCAGCATTTT.

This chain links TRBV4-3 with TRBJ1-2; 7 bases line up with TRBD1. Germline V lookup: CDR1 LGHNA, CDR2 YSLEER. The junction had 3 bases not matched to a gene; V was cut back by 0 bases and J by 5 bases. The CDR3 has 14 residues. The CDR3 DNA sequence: TGCGCCAGCAGCCAAGACGACAGGGAATATGGCTACACCTTC. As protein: CASSQDDREYGYTF.

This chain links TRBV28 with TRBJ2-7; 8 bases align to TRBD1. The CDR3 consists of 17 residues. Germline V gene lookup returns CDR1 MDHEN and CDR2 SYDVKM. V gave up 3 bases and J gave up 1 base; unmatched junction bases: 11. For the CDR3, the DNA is TGTGCCAGCAGTTTCCCAGGGACAGGCCTACCTTCCTACGAGCAGTACTTC. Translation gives CASSFPGTGLPSYEQYF.

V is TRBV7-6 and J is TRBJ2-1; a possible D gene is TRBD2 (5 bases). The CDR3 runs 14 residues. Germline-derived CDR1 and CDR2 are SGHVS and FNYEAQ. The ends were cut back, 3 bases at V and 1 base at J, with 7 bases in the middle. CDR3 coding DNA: TGTGCCAGCAGCTTTCGGGGTTCCTACAATGAGCAGTTCTTC. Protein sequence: CASSFRGSYNEQFF.

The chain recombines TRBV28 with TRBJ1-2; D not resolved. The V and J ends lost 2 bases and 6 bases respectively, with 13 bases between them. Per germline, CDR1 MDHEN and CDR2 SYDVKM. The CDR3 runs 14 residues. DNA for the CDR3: TGTGCCAGCAGTTTAATAGCGGCCACCCATGGCTACACCTTC. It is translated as CASSLIAATHGYTF.

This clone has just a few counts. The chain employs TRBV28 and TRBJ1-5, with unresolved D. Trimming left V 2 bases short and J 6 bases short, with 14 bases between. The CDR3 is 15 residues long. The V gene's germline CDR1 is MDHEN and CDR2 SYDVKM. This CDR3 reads CASSLDTGSGQPQHF. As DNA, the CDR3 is TGTGCCAGCAGTTTAGATACGGGATCGGGTCAGCCCCAGCATTTT. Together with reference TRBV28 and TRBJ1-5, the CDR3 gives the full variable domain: DVKVTQSSRYLVKRTGEKVFLECVQDMDHENMFWYRQDPGLGLRLIYFSYDVKMKEKGDIPEGYSVSREKKERFSLILESASTNQTSMYLCASSLDTGSGQPQHFGDGTRLSIL.

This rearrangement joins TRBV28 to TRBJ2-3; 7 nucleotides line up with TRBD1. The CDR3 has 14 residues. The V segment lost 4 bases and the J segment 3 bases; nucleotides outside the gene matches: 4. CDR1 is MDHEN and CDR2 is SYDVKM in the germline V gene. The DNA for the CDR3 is TGTGCCAGCAGTTCCCTGGACAGGACAGATACGCAGTATTTT. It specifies CASSSLDRTDTQYF.

CDR3 nucleotide sequence: TGTGCCAGCAGTTTAACTAGCGGGAGATCCGAGCAGTACTTC. Amino acid sequence: CASSLTSGRSEQYF. The chain employs TRBV6-5 and TRBJ2-7; 11 nucleotides align to TRBD2. Germline assignment: CDR1 MNHEY and CDR2 SVGAGI. There are 14 residues in the CDR3. V lost 4 bases to trimming and J lost 6 bases; unmatched junction nucleotides: 5.

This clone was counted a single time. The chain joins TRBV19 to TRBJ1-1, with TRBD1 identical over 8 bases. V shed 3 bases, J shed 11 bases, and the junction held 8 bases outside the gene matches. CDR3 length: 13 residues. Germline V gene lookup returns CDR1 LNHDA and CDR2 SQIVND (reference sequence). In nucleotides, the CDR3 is TGTGCCAGTAGTATTAACCCCCAGGGGGCGGCTTTCTTT. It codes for CASSINPQGAAFF.

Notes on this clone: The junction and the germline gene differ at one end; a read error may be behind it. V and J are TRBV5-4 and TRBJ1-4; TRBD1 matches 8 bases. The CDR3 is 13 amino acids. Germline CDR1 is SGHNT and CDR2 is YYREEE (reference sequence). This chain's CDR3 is CASSLGGQEKLLF. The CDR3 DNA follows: TGTGCCAGCAGCTTGGGGGGACAGGAAAAACTGCTTTTT.

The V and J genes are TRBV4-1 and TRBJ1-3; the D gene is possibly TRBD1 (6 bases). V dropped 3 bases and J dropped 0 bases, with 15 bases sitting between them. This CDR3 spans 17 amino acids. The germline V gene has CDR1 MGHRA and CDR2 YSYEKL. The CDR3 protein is CASSHPNGQSSGNTIYF. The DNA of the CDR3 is TGCGCCAGCAGCCACCCAAACGGACAGAGCTCTGGAAACACCATATATTTT.

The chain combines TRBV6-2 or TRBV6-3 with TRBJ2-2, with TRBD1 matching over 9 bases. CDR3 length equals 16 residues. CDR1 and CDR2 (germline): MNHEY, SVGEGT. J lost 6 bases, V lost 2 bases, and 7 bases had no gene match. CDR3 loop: CASSYPGQGRAGELFF. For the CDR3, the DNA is TGTGCCAGCAGTTACCCGGGACAGGGTAGGGCCGGGGAGCTGTTTTTT.

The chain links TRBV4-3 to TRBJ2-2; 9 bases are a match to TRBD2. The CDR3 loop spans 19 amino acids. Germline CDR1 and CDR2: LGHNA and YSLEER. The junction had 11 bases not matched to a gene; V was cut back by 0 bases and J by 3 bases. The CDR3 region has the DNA TGCGCCAGCAGCCAAGATGGGGGGCCGGGACTAGCCGACACCGGGGAGCTGTTTTTT. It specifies CASSQDGGPGLADTGELFF.

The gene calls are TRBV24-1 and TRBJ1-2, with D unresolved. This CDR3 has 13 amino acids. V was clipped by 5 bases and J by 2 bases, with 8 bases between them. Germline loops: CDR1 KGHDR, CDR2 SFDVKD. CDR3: CATSVGGNYGYTF. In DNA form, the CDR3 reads TGTGCCACCAGTGTGGGAGGAAACTATGGCTACACCTTC.

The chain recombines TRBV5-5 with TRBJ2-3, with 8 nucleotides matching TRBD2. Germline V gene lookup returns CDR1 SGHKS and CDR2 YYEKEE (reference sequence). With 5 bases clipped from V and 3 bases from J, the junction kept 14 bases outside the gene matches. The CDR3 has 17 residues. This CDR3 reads CASSDGEVAGSTDTQYF. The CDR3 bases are TGTGCCAGCAGTGACGGCGAGGTAGCGGGAAGTACAGATACGCAGTATTTT.

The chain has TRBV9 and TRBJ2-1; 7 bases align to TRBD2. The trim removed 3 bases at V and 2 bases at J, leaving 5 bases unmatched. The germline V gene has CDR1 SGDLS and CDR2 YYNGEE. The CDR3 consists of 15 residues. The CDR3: CASSETSLTYNEQFF. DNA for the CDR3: TGTGCCAGCAGCGAGACTAGCCTGACCTACAATGAGCAGTTCTTC.

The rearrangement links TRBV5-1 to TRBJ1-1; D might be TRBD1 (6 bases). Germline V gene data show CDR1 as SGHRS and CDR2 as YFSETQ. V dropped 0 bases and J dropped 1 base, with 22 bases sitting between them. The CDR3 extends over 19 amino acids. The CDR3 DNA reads TGCGCCAGCAGCTTGGAGCCAGGGGAGACAAGGGTGTCGAACACTGAAGCTTTCTTT. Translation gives CASSLEPGETRVSNTEAFF.

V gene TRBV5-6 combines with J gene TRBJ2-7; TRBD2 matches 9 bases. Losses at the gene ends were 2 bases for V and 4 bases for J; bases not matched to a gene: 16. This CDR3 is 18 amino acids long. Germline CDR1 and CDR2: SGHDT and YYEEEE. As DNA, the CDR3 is TGTGCCAGCAGCTTTTTCGCGTTGGCGGGAGGGCCCCGGTACGAGCAGTACTTC. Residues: CASSFFALAGGPRYEQYF. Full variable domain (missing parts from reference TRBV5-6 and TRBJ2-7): DAGVTQSPTHLIKTRGQQVTLRCSPKSGHDTVSWYQQALGQGPQFIFQYYEEEERQRGNFPDRFSGHQFPNYSSELNVNALLLGDSALYLCASSFFALAGGPRYEQYFGPGTRLTVT.

CDR3: CASSPSRDWDHTQYF. CDR3 DNA: TGTGCCAGCAGTCCGTCCCGGGACTGGGACCATACGCAGTATTTT. The gene calls are TRBV28 and TRBJ2-3; weak D call: TRBD2 (6 bases). Germline V CDR1 and CDR2: MDHEN, SYDVKM. Trimming removed 5 bases at V and 7 bases at J, with 19 bases between. The CDR3 contains 15 residues.

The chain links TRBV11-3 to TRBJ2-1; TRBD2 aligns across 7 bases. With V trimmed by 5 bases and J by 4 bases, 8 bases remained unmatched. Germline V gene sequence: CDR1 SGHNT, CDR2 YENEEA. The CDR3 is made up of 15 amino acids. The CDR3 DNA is TGTGCCAGCAGCGCGGGCTCTAGCGGATACAATGAGCAGTTCTTC. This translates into CASSAGSSGYNEQFF.

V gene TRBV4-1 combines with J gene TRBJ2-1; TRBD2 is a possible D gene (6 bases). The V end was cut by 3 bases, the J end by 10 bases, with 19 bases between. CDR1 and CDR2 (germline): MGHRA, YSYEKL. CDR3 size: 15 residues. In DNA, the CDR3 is TGCGCCAGCAGCCATATAACCCGCGGCGGGAAGGAGCAGTTCTTC. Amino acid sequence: CASSHITRGGKEQFF.

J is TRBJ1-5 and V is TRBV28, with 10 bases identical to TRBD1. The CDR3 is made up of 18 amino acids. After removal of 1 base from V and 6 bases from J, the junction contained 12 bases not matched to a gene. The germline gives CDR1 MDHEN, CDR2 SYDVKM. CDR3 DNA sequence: TGTGCCAGCAGTTTATATTCCGGGACAGGGGACCAAGGTCAGCCCCAGCATTTT. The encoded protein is CASSLYSGTGDQGQPQHF.

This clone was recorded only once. The DNA of the CDR3 is TGTGCCAGCAGTGAATCACGGTATGGCTACACCTTC. Protein sequence: CASSESRYGYTF. The rearrangement links TRBV2 to TRBJ1-2; D gene unclear. The CDR3 is 12 residues long. Germline CDR1 and CDR2: SNHLY and FYNNEI. V was pared by 2 bases and J by 5 bases, with 6 bases between.

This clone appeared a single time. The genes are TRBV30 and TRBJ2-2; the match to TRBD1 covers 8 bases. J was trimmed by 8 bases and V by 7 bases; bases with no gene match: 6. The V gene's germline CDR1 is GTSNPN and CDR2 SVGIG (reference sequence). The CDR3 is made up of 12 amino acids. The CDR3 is CAYRTGPGELFF. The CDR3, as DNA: TGTGCCTACCGGACAGGGCCTGGGGAGCTGTTTTTT.